A selection of T cell receptor beta chains follows, all from one sample in a study of CD8 T cells in ankylosing spondylitis. TCRdb called the 5' RACE reads again in MiXCR, with one record for every CDR3 protein. The sample shows under 300,000 distinct CDR3 sequences, about 9.1% of them seen only once. Sample: blood, either unsorted or a sorted T cell fraction (not recorded which). These receptors were collected from a male donor with ankylosing spondylitis or in good health (not recorded which). Both conserved end residues are part of each CDR3. Fields, in order: CDR3 DNA, CDR3 protein, J gene, clone size, D gene, V gene. D genes are given only for firm matches. The size of a clone is reported for some rows only, either as once, few or many, or as a class for expanded clones.

TGCGCCAGCAGACCCACAGGGGGCACTGAAGCTTTCTTT | CASRPTGGTEAFF | TRBJ1-1 | many | TRBD1 | TRBV10-1
TGTGCCTGGAGTCCGACTCCGCCTAGGGAGCAGTACTTC | CAWSPTPPREQYF | TRBJ2-7 | few | NA | TRBV30
TGTGCCAGCAGTTATCGCAGGACCCCTCAAGAGACCCAGTACTTC | CASSYRRTPQETQYF | TRBJ2-5 | many | NA | TRBV6-5
TGTGCCAGCAGCTTCGGACAGGGACGACAAGAGACCCAGTACTTC | CASSFGQGRQETQYF | TRBJ2-5 | many | TRBD1 | TRBV5-5
TGTGCCAGCAGTCTTTTAGATCAGCCCCAGCATTTT | CASSLLDQPQHF | TRBJ1-5 | many | NA | TRBV6-6
TGCAGTGCTAGAGCACCACTGAGAGGGGGGGGGCCTCAAGAGACCCAGTACTTC | CSARAPLRGGGPQETQYF | TRBJ2-5 | many | NA | TRBV20-1
TGTGCCAGCAGCTTCGGCAGGGGGGAAGGAGGGAATGAAAAACTGTTTTTT | CASSFGRGEGGNEKLFF | TRBJ1-4 | NA | TRBD1 | TRBV7-9
TGTGCCAGCAGTAGGGCAGGGGGACCTTCCTACAATGAGCAGTTCTTC | CASSRAGGPSYNEQFF | TRBJ2-1 | many | TRBD1 | TRBV27
TGTGCCACCAGCAGAGCGGCTTCAAACCCAGCGGATACGCAGTATTTT | CATSRAASNPADTQYF | TRBJ2-3 | few | NA | TRBV15
TGCAGTGCTAGCAAGGGGGGCACTGAAGCTTTCTTT | CSASKGGTEAFF | TRBJ1-1 | many | NA | TRBV20-1
TGTGCCAGCAGCTCTGGGACAGCCCACTACACCTTC | CASSSGTAHYTF | TRBJ1-2 | many | TRBD1 | TRBV12-3/TRBV12-4
TGTGCCAGCGAAGCGGGAGGTGCGCAGTATTTT | CASEAGGAQYF | TRBJ2-3 | few | TRBD2 | TRBV2
TGTGCCAGCAGCTTAGGACGAGTGTCAGCATCTGCGGGCGGGGAGCTGTTTTTT | CASSLGRVSASAGGELFF | TRBJ2-2 | many | NA | TRBV7-8
TGTGCCTGGAGTGTACAGCTCCTCGGCGAGCAGTACTTC | CAWSVQLLGEQYF | TRBJ2-7 | NA | NA | TRBV30
TGTGCCAGCAGCTTAGACCGGGCGGGAGGGGAGACCCAGTACTTC | CASSLDRAGGETQYF | TRBJ2-5 | NA | TRBD2 | TRBV7-2
TGCGCCAGCAGTGAGTTAAGAGGTGGCAGGAGCTCCTACGAGCAGTACTTC | CASSELRGGRSSYEQYF | TRBJ2-7 | many | NA | TRBV10-2
TGTGCCAGCAGTTTACCCCGGGCGGCAGATACGCAGTATTTT | CASSLPRAADTQYF | TRBJ2-3 | NA | NA | TRBV6-2/TRBV6-3
TGTGCCTGGGCTATGTACGGGTCTCGCACTGAAGCTTTCTTT | CAWAMYGSRTEAFF | TRBJ1-1 | NA | NA | TRBV30
TGTGCCAGCAGCCTTACCGGGACAGGGGAAGAGACCCAGTACTTC | CASSLTGTGEETQYF | TRBJ2-5 | NA | TRBD1 | TRBV7-9
TGTGCCAGCAGCGTAGGACAGGCCAATGAGCAGTTCTTC | CASSVGQANEQFF | TRBJ2-1 | many | TRBD1 | TRBV7-2
TGTGCCAGCAGCCAAGAGCGTCTTGGCGGGAGGCCCAATGAGCAGTTCTTC | CASSQERLGGRPNEQFF | TRBJ2-1 | many | TRBD2 | TRBV3-1
TGCGCCAGCAGCCCGGGGTCCAGTCTTAACTATGGCTACACCTTC | CASSPGSSLNYGYTF | TRBJ1-2 | many | NA | TRBV5-1
TGCGCCAGCAGCTCCTTCGGGACCGCCGAAAAACTGTTTTTT | CASSSFGTAEKLFF | TRBJ1-4 | many | NA | TRBV5-1
TGCAGTGCTAGTGCTGGGGGCGATGGCTACACCTTC | CSASAGGDGYTF | TRBJ1-2 | many | NA | TRBV20-1
TGTGCCAGCAGTGCCCGACAGGGCGGCGGCTACACCTTC | CASSARQGGGYTF | TRBJ1-2 | many | TRBD1 | TRBV25-1
TGTGCCAGCAGCTTGGCCCGAATTGGAGGGGACCGCGGTAGGCGTGAAGCTTTCTTT | CASSLARIGGDRGRREAFF | TRBJ1-1 | many | NA | TRBV5-6
TGTGCCAGCAGCCAAGTTGGGACGGCGAACACTGAAGCTTTCTTT | CASSQVGTANTEAFF | TRBJ1-1 | NA | NA | TRBV14
TGCAGTGCTCAAACTCTAGGGTCAGTGGTGGATCAGCCCCAGCATTTT | CSAQTLGSVVDQPQHF | TRBJ1-5 | NA | NA | TRBV20-1
TGTGCCAGTAGTATGGCAAGGCGCACCGGGGAGCTGTTTTTT | CASSMARRTGELFF | TRBJ2-2 | many | NA | TRBV19
TGTGCCAGCGGCGACCGTCGGTGGGATTATGGCTACACCTTC | CASGDRRWDYGYTF | TRBJ1-2 | many | NA | TRBV2
TGTGCCAGCAGCCCTAGGACTAGCGGGAGCTTACACGAGCAGTACTTC | CASSPRTSGSLHEQYF | TRBJ2-7 | many | TRBD2 | TRBV6-4
TGCGCCAGCAGCCCGACGAGGGGGACTGAAGCTTTCTTT | CASSPTRGTEAFF | TRBJ1-1 | many | NA | TRBV5-1
TGTGCCAGCAGCTTAATTGGGGGGAACACTGAAGCTTTCTTT | CASSLIGGNTEAFF | TRBJ1-1 | few | NA | TRBV7-3
TGCAGTCCTAGAGATATCGGGATGGCTTACAATGAGCAGTTCTTC | CSPRDIGMAYNEQFF | TRBJ2-1 | NA | NA | TRBV20-1
TGTGCCAGCAGTGGCCCCCGACAGGGGACCGGCTACACCTTC | CASSGPRQGTGYTF | TRBJ1-2 | many | TRBD1 | TRBV6-1
TGTGCCAGTAGTCCCGACAGGGGTGCCTATGGCTACACCTTC | CASSPDRGAYGYTF | TRBJ1-2 | NA | TRBD1 | TRBV19
TGTGCCAGCACCCTAGGGGGACAGGGGGTTCACTTC | CASTLGGQGVHF | TRBJ1-2 | many | TRBD1 | TRBV27
TGTGCCAGCACTCACTTAGCGGGGAACACCGGGGAGCTGTTTTTT | CASTHLAGNTGELFF | TRBJ2-2 | many | TRBD2 | TRBV6-5
TGTGCCTGGAGCCGCAAGAATAGCAATCAGCCCCAGCATTTT | CAWSRKNSNQPQHF | TRBJ1-5 | NA | NA | TRBV30
TGCAGTGCAGGAGGAGCGGGAGGGTGGGATACGCAGTATTTT | CSAGGAGGWDTQYF | TRBJ2-3 | many | TRBD2 | TRBV20-1